The 4 T cell receptor beta chains reported below all come from one sample, sequenced in a study of T cell clones after liver transplantation. The repertoire was sequenced with immunoSEQ multiplex PCR; TCRdb's copy has only in-frame clones and lacks some. The sample contains about 76,000 clones, approximately 87% of which appear only once. This sample comprised CD4+ T cells from blood, obtained at the 22-month timepoint. These receptors were collected from a human patient who received a liver transplant. Among the T cells, some may be from the graft donor.

V gene TRBV7-6 combines with J gene TRBJ2-2; D is unresolved. This CDR3 has 15 amino acids. Germline CDR1 is SGHVS and CDR2 is FNYEAQ. V gave up 5 bases and J gave up 0 bases, with 10 bases separating them. The CDR3 nucleotides read TGTGCCAGCAGCCAAGTTACATCGAACACCGGGGAGCTGTTTTTT. Residues: CASSQVTSNTGELFF.

This sequence joins TRBV6-1 and TRBJ1-5; weak D call: TRBD1 (5 bases). This CDR3 region has 13 residues. V was trimmed by 2 bases and J by 7 bases, leaving 9 bases between them. Germline values: CDR1 MNHNS, CDR2 SASEGT. The CDR3 nucleotides are TGTGCCAGCAGTGAACAGGGTCGACAGCCCCAGCATTTT. Translated, it gives CASSEQGRQPQHF.

The chain recombines TRBV30 with TRBJ2-7, with D maybe TRBD1 (5 bases). V gave up 0 bases and J gave up 6 bases, with 9 bases separating them. The CDR3 sequence is 12 residues long. The germline V gene encodes CDR1 GTSNPN and CDR2 SVGIG (reference sequence). The CDR3 coding sequence is TGTGCCTGGAGTGTAGCCAGGGTCGAGCAGTACTTC. This codes for CAWSVARVEQYF.

The chain uses TRBV11-2 and TRBJ1-2, with D possibly matching TRBD1 (6 bases). The V gene lost 0 bases and the J gene lost 8 bases, with 13 bases spanning the gap. CDR3 size: 14 residues. Germline CDR1 is SGHAT and CDR2 is FQNNGV. Here the CDR3 DNA reads TGTGCCAGCAGCTTAGAGCCGGGGGCGGGAGGCTACACCTTC. Translation: CASSLEPGAGGYTF.